A single sample gave rise to the 15 T cell receptor beta chains below, sequenced in a study of shared clonotypes between healthy human individuals. Naive CD8 cells lacked CD45RO and underwent positive selection for CCR7, leaving out terminally differentiated effector memory CD45RA+ cells. The method was immunoSEQ multiplex PCR; TCRdb's version includes in-frame clones alone and lacks a portion of them. Among fewer than 1 million clones listed, 95% to 97% were seen once. Input material: naive CD8+ T cells sorted from blood. These TCRs come from a man younger than 40 in good health.

The rearrangement uses TRBV4-2 and TRBJ2-5, with a weak D call TRBD2 (6 bases). The CDR3 length is 16 residues. Germline V gene lookup returns CDR1 LGHNA and CDR2 YNFKEQ. V gave up 0 bases and J gave up 4 bases, with 15 bases separating them. DNA of the CDR3: TGTGCCAGCAGCCAAGATAGGAGGGAGCAGGGAGAGACCCAGTACTTC. Translated, it gives CASSQDRREQGETQYF.

The chain employs TRBV7-8 and TRBJ2-2; no reliable D call. The CDR3 contains 14 residues. V was pared by 2 bases and J by 1 base, with 5 bases between. The germline CDR1 and CDR2 sequences are SGHVS and FQNEAQ. The chain's CDR3 is CASSLSLNTGELFF. For the CDR3, the DNA is TGTGCCAGCAGCTTATCATTGAACACCGGGGAGCTGTTTTTT.

The chain couples TRBV28 to TRBJ2-6; TRBD2 is a possible D gene (6 bases). V shed 6 bases and J shed 0 bases, with 12 bases lying between them. The CDR3 has 16 amino acids. Looked up from germline, CDR1 is MDHEN and CDR2 is SYDVKM. The chain's CDR3 is CASREGLGSGANVLTF. In DNA, the CDR3 is TGTGCCAGCAGGGAGGGACTTGGCTCTGGGGCCAACGTCCTGACTTTC.

The chain employs TRBV10-3 and TRBJ1-1; TRBD1 agrees at 8 bases. The CDR3 runs to 14 residues. Germline V gene lookup returns CDR1 ENHRY and CDR2 SYGVKD. V was clipped by 6 bases and J by 1 base; unmatched bases: 4. CDR3 residues: CAISPGGGNTEAFF. The CDR3, as DNA: TGTGCCATCAGCCCAGGGGGCGGGAACACTGAAGCTTTCTTT.

V usage is TRBV28 and J usage is TRBJ2-2; D may be TRBD2 (5 bases). V lost 8 bases to trimming and J lost 4 bases, with 29 bases between them. This CDR3 is 19 amino acids long. CDR1 is MDHEN and CDR2 is SYDVKM in the germline V gene. The CDR3 bases are TGTGCCAGCGAGCTATCCTTGGGAGTTTCCCCTTCAACCACCGGGGAGCTGTTTTTT. This encodes CASELSLGVSPSTTGELFF.

The V call is TRBV11-2, the J call TRBJ2-7, with TRBD1 identical over 8 bases. CDR3 size: 15 residues. V shed 3 bases, J shed 2 bases, and the junction held 6 bases outside the gene matches. Germline-derived CDR1 and CDR2 are SGHAT and FQNNGV. The CDR3 protein is CASSFSGTGPYEQYF. The CDR3 coding sequence is TGTGCCAGCAGCTTTTCCGGGACAGGTCCCTACGAGCAGTACTTC.

The chain links TRBV6-5 to TRBJ2-7, with D perhaps matching TRBD1 (5 bases). The V and J ends lost 7 bases and 5 bases respectively, with 15 bases between them. Germline V CDR1 and CDR2: MNHEY, SVGAGI. This CDR3 is built from 13 residues. CDR3 sequence reads: CASKGRVVNEQYF. CDR3 coding DNA: TGTGCCAGCAAAGGCAGGGTAGTAAACGAGCAGTACTTC.

V is TRBV27 and J is TRBJ2-5; D ambiguous. With 0 bases removed from V and 5 bases from J, the gap between germline ends came to 13 bases. This CDR3 region has 15 residues. CDR1 is MNHEY, CDR2 SMNVEV, per germline (reference sequence). CDR3 in amino acids: CASSLSVTSQETQYF. Here the CDR3 DNA reads TGTGCCAGCAGTTTATCGGTAACATCCCAGGAGACCCAGTACTTC.

The rearrangement joins TRBV7-9 to TRBJ1-2; D might be TRBD1 (6 bases). This CDR3 region has 17 residues. Germline CDR1 and CDR2: SEHNR and FQNEAQ (reference sequence). Trimming cost V 3 bases and J 3 bases, with 20 bases left between them. The CDR3 nucleotides are TGTGCCAGCAGCTTTCTTGGACAGTCCGGGAATGACTATGGCTACACCTTC. It yields the protein CASSFLGQSGNDYGYTF.

The CDR3 spells CSVSFQGATEAFF. The DNA for the CDR3 is TGCAGCGTTTCTTTTCAGGGGGCAACTGAAGCTTTCTTT. This chain links TRBV29-1 with TRBJ1-1; 8 bases fit TRBD1. This CDR3 is built from 13 residues. V shed 5 bases, J shed 5 bases, and the junction held 7 bases outside the gene matches. Germline CDR1 and CDR2: SQVTM and ANQGSEA.

On this clone itself: Other nucleotide sequences in the sample specify the same CDR3. The rearrangement joins TRBV10-2 to TRBJ2-7; the D gene is possibly TRBD1 (5 bases). Trimming shortened V by 4 bases and J by 3 bases, and 7 bases separated the two germline ends. The CDR3 is 12 amino acids. The germline V gene encodes CDR1 WSHSY and CDR2 SAAADI. The CDR3 sequence is CASSGGFYEQYF. DNA of the CDR3: TGCGCCAGCAGTGGGGGCTTCTACGAGCAGTACTTC.

Of note for this clone: Other DNA sequences of this sample code for an identical CDR3. The gene calls are TRBV4-1 and TRBJ2-3; possible D gene TRBD2, 6 bases. V lost 0 bases to trimming and J lost 4 bases, with 8 bases between them. The CDR3 spans 14 residues. Germline V gives CDR1 MGHRA, CDR2 YSYEKL. The CDR3 region has the DNA TGCGCCAGCAGCCAAGATCCGGGAGCAGATACGCAGTATTTT. This sequence encodes CASSQDPGADTQYF.

This chain connects TRBV4-2 to TRBJ1-1; no definite D call. Between the trimmed V and J ends, which lost 0 bases and 0 bases, there was a span of 11 bases. Germline CDR1 reads LGHNA; CDR2 reads YNFKEQ. The CDR3 runs 16 residues. DNA of the CDR3: TGTGCCAGCAGCCAAGAGTCCGGAAACATGAACACTGAAGCTTTCTTT. Amino acids: CASSQESGNMNTEAFF.

The chain recombines TRBV5-5 with TRBJ2-5; 8 nucleotides match TRBD2. This CDR3 comprises 17 residues. The V gene end was trimmed by 4 bases and the J gene end by 5 bases; junction bases not matched to a gene: 16. Germline-derived CDR1 and CDR2 are SGHKS and YYEKEE (reference sequence). DNA of the CDR3: TGTGCCAGCAGCCCGAATTACAGAGCGGGAGTGAGTGAGACCCAGTACTTC. Encoded protein: CASSPNYRAGVSETQYF.

In nucleotides, the CDR3 is TGTGCCAGCAGTGAACCTGGGACAGGGAACAATCAGCCCCAGCATTTT. This sequence encodes CASSEPGTGNNQPQHF. The gene calls are TRBV2 and TRBJ1-5, with 9 bases matching TRBD1. The germline CDR1 and CDR2 sequences are SNHLY and FYNNEI. This CDR3 has 16 amino acids. V lost 2 bases and J lost 3; bases outside the gene matches: 5.